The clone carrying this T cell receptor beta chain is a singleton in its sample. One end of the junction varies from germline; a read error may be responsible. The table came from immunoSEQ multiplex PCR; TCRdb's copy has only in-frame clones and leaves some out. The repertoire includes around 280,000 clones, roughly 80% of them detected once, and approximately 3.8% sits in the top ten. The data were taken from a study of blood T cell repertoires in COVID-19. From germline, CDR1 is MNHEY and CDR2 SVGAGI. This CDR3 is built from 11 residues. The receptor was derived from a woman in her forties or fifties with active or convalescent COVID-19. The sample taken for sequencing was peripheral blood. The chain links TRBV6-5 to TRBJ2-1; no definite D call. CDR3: CAVHPYNEQFF. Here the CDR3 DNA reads TGTGCCGTCCACCCCTATAATGAGCAGTTCTTC.